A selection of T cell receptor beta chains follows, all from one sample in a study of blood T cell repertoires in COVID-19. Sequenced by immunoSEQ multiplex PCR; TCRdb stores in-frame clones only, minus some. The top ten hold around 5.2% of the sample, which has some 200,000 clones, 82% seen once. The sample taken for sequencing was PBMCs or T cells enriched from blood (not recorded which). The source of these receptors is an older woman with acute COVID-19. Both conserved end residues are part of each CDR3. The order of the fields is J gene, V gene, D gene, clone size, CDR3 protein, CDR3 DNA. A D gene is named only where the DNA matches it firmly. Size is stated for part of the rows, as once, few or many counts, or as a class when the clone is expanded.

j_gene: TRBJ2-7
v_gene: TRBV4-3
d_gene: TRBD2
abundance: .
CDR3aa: CASSPAVYSGSYYEQYF
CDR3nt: TGCGCCAGCAGCCCTGCGGTCTATAGCGGGAGCTACTACGAGCAGTACTTC

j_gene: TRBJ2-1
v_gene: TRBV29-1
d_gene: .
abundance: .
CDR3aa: CSGEQGPPSSYNEQFF
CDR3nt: TGCAGCGGCGAACAGGGACCACCTAGCTCCTACAATGAGCAGTTCTTC

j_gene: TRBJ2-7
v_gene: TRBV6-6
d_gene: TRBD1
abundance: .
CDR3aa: CASSKGQVGREQYF
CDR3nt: TGTGCCAGCAGCAAGGGACAGGTTGGGAGGGAGCAGTACTTC

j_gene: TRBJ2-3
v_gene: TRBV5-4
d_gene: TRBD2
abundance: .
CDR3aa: CASSPKREWADTQYF
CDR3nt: TGTGCCAGCAGTCCTAAGCGGGAGTGGGCAGATACGCAGTATTTT

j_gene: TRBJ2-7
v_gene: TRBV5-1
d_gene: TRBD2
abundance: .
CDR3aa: CASSWTSGDYAQYF
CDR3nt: TGCGCCAGCAGCTGGACTAGCGGGGACTACGCGCAGTACTTC

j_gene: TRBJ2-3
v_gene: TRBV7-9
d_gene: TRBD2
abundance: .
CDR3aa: CASSWTSGSGKDTQYF
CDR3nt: TGTGCCAGCAGCTGGACTAGCGGGAGCGGGAAAGATACGCAGTATTTT

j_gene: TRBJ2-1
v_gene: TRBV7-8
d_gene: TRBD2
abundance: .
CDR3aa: CASSLGRAIRLASNEQFF
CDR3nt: TGTGCCAGCAGCTTGGGCAGGGCGATTCGACTAGCGAGCAATGAGCAGTTCTTC

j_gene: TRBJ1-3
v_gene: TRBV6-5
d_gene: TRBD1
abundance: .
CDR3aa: CASSGGSSGNTIYF
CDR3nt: TGTGCCAGCTCAGGGGGCTCCTCTGGAAACACCATATATTTT

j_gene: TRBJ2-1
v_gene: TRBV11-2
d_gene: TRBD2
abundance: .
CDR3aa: CASSFSSGSSYNEQFF
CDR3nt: TGTGCCAGCAGCTTTTCTAGCGGGAGCTCCTACAATGAGCAGTTCTTC

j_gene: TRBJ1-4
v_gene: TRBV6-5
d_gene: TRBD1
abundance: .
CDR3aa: CASSYSGTGLNEKLFF
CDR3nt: TGTGCCAGCAGTTACTCCGGGACAGGGCTAAATGAAAAACTGTTTTTT

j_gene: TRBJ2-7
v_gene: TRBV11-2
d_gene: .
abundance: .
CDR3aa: CASSQGAVSSYEQYF
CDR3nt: TGTGCCAGCAGCCAAGGGGCGGTAAGCTCCTACGAGCAGTACTTC

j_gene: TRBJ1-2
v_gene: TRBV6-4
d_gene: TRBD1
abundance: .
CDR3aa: CASSEVGTGVYEGYTF
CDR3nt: TGTGCCAGCAGTGAGGTTGGGACAGGGGTCTATGAAGGCTACACCTTC

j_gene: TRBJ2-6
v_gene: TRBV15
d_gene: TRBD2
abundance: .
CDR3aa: CATGRLARSGANVLTF
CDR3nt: TGTGCCACCGGACGACTAGCTAGGTCTGGGGCCAACGTCCTGACTTTC

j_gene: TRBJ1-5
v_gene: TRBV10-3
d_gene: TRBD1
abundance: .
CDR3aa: CAITPGQNQPQHF
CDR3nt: TGTGCCATCACTCCGGGACAGAATCAGCCCCAGCATTTT

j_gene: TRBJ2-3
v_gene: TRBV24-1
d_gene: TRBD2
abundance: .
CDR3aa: CATSGRLAGGGTDTQYF
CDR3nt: TGTGCCACCAGTGGTCGACTAGCGGGGGGCGGCACAGATACGCAGTATTTT

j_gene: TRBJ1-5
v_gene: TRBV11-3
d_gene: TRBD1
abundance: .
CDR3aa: CASSLSTGGSQPQHF
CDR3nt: TGTGCCAGCAGCCTATCCACAGGGGGTAGTCAGCCCCAGCATTTT

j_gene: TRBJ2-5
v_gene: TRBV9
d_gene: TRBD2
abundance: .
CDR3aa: CASSVTGRETQYF
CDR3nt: TGTGCCAGCAGCGTTACCGGGAGGGAGACCCAGTACTTC

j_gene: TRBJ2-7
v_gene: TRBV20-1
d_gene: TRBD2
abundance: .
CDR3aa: CSASGGSSYEQYF
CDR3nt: TGCAGTGCTAGTGGCGGGAGCTCCTACGAGCAGTACTTC

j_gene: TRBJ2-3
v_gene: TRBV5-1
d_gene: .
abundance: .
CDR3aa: CASSVVTGVDTQYF
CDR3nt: TGCGCCAGCAGCGTGGTGACGGGGGTCGATACGCAGTATTTT

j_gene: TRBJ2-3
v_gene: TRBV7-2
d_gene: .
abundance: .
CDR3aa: CASSQRWGKPDTQYF
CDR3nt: TGTGCCAGCAGCCAGAGGTGGGGCAAACCAGATACGCAGTATTTT

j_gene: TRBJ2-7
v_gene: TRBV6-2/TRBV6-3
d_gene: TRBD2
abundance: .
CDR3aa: CASSLTSGVYEQYF
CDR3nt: TGTGCCAGCAGCCTGACTAGCGGAGTCTACGAGCAGTACTTC

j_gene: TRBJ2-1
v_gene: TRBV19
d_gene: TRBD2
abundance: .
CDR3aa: CASSIVRTSGSGEQFF
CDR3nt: TGTGCCAGTAGTATAGTAAGGACTAGCGGGAGTGGTGAGCAGTTCTTC

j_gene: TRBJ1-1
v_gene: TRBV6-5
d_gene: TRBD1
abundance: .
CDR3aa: CASSRDRRTEAFF
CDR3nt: TGTGCCAGCAGTCGGGACAGGCGGACTGAAGCTTTCTTT

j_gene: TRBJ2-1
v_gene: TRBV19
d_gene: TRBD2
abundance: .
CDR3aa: CASSMTSGGDGEQFF
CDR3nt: TGTGCCAGTAGTATGACTAGCGGGGGGGACGGTGAGCAGTTCTTC

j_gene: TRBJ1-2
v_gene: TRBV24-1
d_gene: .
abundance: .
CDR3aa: CATSEGTYGYTF
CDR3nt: TGTGCCACCAGTGAGGGGACATATGGCTACACCTTC

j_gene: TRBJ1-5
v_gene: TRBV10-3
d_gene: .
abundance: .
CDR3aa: CAISKNQGGDQPQHF
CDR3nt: TGTGCCATCAGCAAAAACCAGGGAGGGGATCAGCCCCAGCATTTT

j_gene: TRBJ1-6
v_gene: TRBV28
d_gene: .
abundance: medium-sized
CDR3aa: CASSFWLGAGQMGSPLHF
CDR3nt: TGTGCCAGCAGTTTCTGGTTAGGGGCAGGGCAAATGGGGTCACCCCTCCACTTT

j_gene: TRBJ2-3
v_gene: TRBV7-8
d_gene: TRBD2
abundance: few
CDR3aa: CASSPTSGSRYTQYF
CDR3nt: TGTGCCAGCAGCCCAACTAGCGGGAGTAGGTATACGCAGTATTTT

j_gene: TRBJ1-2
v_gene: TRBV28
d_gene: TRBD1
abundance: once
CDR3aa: CASSSWTRTGRLVGGYTF
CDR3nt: TGTGCCAGCAGTTCATGGACTCGGACAGGCCGCCTCGTCGGTGGCTACACCTTC

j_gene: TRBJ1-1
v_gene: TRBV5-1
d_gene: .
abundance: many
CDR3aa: CASSPRQPNTEAFF
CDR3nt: TGCGCCAGCAGCCCCCGACAGCCCAACACTGAAGCTTTCTTT

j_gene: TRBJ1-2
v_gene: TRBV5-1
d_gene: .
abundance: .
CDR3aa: CASSLSGDVGYTF
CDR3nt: TGCGCCAGCAGCTTGTCAGGGGATGTAGGCTACACCTTC

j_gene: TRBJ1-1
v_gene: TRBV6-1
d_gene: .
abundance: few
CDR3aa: CASSERWDSAGTEAFF
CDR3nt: TGTGCCAGCAGTGAACGGTGGGACTCGGCGGGCACTGAAGCTTTCTTT

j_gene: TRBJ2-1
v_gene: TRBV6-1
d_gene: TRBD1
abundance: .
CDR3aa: CASSEYLGQSYNEQFF
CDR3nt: TGTGCCAGCAGTGAATATTTGGGACAGTCCTACAATGAGCAGTTCTTC

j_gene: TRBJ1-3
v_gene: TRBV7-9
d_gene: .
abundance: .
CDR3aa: CASSIGSSGNTIYF
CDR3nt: TGTGCCAGCAGCATCGGTTCCTCTGGAAACACCATATATTTT

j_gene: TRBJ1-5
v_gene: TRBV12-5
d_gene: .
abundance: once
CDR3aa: CASGSFSEGKGRNQPQHF
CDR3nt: TGTGCTAGTGGTTCATTCTCGGAGGGAAAAGGACGCAATCAGCCCCAGCATTTT

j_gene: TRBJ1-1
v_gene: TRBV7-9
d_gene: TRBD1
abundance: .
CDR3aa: CASSWGQGDFF
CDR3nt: TGTGCCAGCAGCTGGGGACAGGGAGATTTCTTT

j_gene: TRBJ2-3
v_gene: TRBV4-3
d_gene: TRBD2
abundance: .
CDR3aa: CASSQDGGGGALDTQYF
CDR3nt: TGCGCCAGCAGCCAAGATGGTGGCGGGGGGGCCTTAGATACGCAGTATTTT

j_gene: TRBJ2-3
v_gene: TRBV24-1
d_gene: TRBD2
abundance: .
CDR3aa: CATGPGLAIDTQYF
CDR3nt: TGTGCCACCGGGCCAGGACTAGCGATTGATACGCAGTATTTT

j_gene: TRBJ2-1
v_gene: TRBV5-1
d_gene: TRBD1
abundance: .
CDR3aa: CASGGSGTGHNEQFF
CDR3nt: TGCGCCAGCGGGGGGTCCGGGACAGGGCACAATGAGCAGTTCTTC

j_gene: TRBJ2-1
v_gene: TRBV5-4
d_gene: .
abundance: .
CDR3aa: CASSFFASNEQFF
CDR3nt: TGTGCCAGCAGCTTTTTCGCGAGTAATGAGCAGTTCTTC

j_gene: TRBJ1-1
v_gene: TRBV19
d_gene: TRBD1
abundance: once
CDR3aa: CASSMGTGGKSFF
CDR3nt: TGTGCCAGTAGTATGGGGACAGGGGGTAAATCTTTCTTT

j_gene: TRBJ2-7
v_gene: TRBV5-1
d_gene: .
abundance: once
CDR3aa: CASRSEYEQYF
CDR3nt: TGCGCCAGCAGGAGCGAGTACGAGCAGTACTTC

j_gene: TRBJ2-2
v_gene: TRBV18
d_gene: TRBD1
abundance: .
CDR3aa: CASSPGQGIRELFF
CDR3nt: TGTGCCAGCTCACCCGGACAGGGTATTCGGGAGCTGTTTTTT

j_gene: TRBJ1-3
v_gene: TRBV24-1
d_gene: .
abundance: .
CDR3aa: CATTSGGGSGNTIYF
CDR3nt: TGTGCCACCACCAGCGGGGGAGGCTCTGGAAACACCATATATTTT

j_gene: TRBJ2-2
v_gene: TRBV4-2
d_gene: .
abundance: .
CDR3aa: CASSQVERSNTGELFF
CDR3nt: TGTGCCAGCAGCCAAGTCGAGCGATCGAACACCGGGGAGCTGTTTTTT

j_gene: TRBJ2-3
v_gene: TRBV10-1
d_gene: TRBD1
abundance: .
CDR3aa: CASSELDRGPQYF
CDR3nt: TGCGCCAGCAGTGAGTTAGACAGGGGGCCGCAGTATTTT

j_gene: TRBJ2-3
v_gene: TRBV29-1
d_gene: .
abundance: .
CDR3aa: CSVEGDGSPADTQYF
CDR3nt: TGCAGCGTTGAAGGGGACGGGAGCCCCGCAGATACGCAGTATTTT

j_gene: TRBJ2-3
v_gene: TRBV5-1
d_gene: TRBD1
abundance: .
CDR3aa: CASSQGQGTDTQYF
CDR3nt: TGCGCCAGCAGTCAAGGACAGGGAACAGATACGCAGTATTTT

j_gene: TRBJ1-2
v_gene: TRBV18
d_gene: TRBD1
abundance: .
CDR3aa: CASSPGTGGNYGYTF
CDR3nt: TGTGCCAGCTCACCCGGGACAGGGGGAAACTATGGCTACACCTTC

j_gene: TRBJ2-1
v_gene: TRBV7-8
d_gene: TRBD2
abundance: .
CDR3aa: CASRGLAVYNEQFF
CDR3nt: TGTGCCAGCAGAGGACTAGCGGTCTACAATGAGCAGTTCTTC

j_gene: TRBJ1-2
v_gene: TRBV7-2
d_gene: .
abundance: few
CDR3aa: CASSLASPRSHGYTF
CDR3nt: TGTGCCAGCAGCTTAGCTAGTCCCCGAAGCCATGGCTACACCTTC

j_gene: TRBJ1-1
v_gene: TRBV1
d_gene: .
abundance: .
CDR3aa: CTSRHPGSDTEAFF
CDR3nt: TGCACCAGCAGGCATCCAGGATCGGACACTGAAGCTTTCTTT